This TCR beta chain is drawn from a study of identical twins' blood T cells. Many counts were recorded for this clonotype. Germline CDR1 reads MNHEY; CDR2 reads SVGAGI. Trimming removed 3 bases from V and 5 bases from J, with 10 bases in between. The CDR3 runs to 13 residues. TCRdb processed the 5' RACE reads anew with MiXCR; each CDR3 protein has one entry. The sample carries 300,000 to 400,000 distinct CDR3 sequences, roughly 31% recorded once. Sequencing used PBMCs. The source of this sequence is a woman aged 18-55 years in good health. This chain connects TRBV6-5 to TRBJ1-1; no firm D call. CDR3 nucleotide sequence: TGTGCCAGCAGTTATAGTAGATCGACTGAAGCTTTCTTT. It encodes CASSYSRSTEAFF.